In this sample, the clone carrying this T cell receptor beta chain turned up a few times. What it binds is not known. A second PCR of 7 to 11 cycles used a sample-barcoded 5' primer and a J-beta primer mix. TCRdb re-called the 5' RACE reads with MiXCR, one entry per CDR3 protein. The repertoire holds fewer than 2,000,000 distinct CDR3 sequences, with roughly two fifths as singletons. The ends were cut back, 3 bases at V and 12 bases at J, with 14 bases in the middle. This CDR3 is 12 amino acids long. The data derive from a study of blood T cells in healthy people across ages. Whole-study findings and limits: PBMCs were not sorted, which prevented a conclusive comparison of naive versus antigen-experienced cells. Greater diversity and more naive CD4+ cells were seen in long-lived donors than in aged donors.

The rearrangement links TRBV12-3 or TRBV12-4 to TRBJ1-1, with D possibly being TRBD1 (5 bases). This clonotype was sampled from a human donor in good health. The sequencing sample was made of blood. The CDR3 nucleotides are TGTGCCAGCAGTTTTCAGGGTCGAGCGTCTTTCTTT. Its protein product is CASSFQGRASFF.